Presented here are 20 T cell receptor beta chains from one specimen sequenced in a study of T cells after yellow fever vaccination. TCRdb independently ran MiXCR on the 5' RACE reads; one entry per CDR3 protein. The sample comprises 450,000 to 650,000 distinct CDR3 sequences, about a fifth of which are singletons, and roughly a sixth rests with the top ten. The sequencing here drew on PBMCs, taken around 3 weeks after the first yellow fever vaccination. All receptors derive from a man between 18 and 35 years old who received the YFV17D yellow fever vaccine.

This clonotype has only a few counts. The V and J genes are TRBV20-1 and TRBJ1-4; 8 positions agree with TRBD1. Germline loops: CDR1 DFQATT, CDR2 SNEGSKA (reference sequence). V dropped 5 bases and J dropped 8; count of bases not matched to a gene: 13. The CDR3 consists of 15 residues. CDR3 loop: CSAEPLTGDPEKLFF. The CDR3, as DNA: TGCAGTGCTGAGCCTTTGACAGGGGATCCCGAAAAACTGTTTTTT.

This clonotype has more than one count but fewer than ten. The V call is TRBV6-1, the J call TRBJ1-2; 7 bases line up with TRBD1. The V segment lost 5 bases and the J segment 4 bases; nucleotides outside the gene matches: 10. This CDR3 spans 15 amino acids. Germline assignment: CDR1 MNHNS and CDR2 SASEGT. The CDR3 coding sequence is TGTGCCAGCAGTAGACGCGGACAGGAGCGCTATGGCTACACCTTC. Translation: CASSRRGQERYGYTF.

The J gene is TRBJ2-3, the V gene TRBV19; 8 bases are a match to TRBD2. CDR3 size: 17 residues. CDR1 and CDR2 from the germline V gene are LNHDA and SQIVND (reference sequence). V lost 5 bases to trimming and J lost 2 bases; unmatched junction nucleotides: 12. For the CDR3, the DNA is TGTGCCAGTAGTTCCAGGGGTAGCGGGGCTTTCACAGATACGCAGTATTTT. Encoded protein: CASSSRGSGAFTDTQYF.

This rearrangement joins TRBV6-2 or TRBV6-3 to TRBJ1-1, with TRBD1 as a possible D gene (6 bases). This CDR3 comprises 13 residues. Looked up from germline, CDR1 is MNHEY and CDR2 is SVGEGT. The germline V and J ends were trimmed by 6 bases and 3 bases, with 11 bases remaining between them. Here the CDR3 reads CASRSTGYTEAFF. The DNA of the CDR3 is TGTGCCAGCAGATCCACAGGGTACACTGAAGCTTTCTTT.

The chain links TRBV7-2 to TRBJ1-2; D ambiguous. Germline values: CDR1 SGHTA, CDR2 FQGNSA. Trimming stripped 4 bases from V and 4 bases from J, with 10 bases between. The CDR3 has 13 amino acids. DNA for the CDR3: TGTGCCAGCAGCTCCCCCCGGGTCTATGGCTACACCTTC. Translation gives CASSSPRVYGYTF.

Only a few counts were recorded for this clonotype. The chain couples TRBV15 to TRBJ1-1; no definite D call. Germline CDR1 LNHNV, CDR2 YYDKDF (reference sequence). There are 14 residues in the CDR3. Trimming took off 1 base at V and 6 bases at J, with 12 bases between the two ends. The CDR3 DNA follows: TGTGCCACCAGCAGAGTCGATATAAAGGCTGAAGCTTTCTTT. Protein sequence: CATSRVDIKAEAFF.

J is TRBJ2-5 and V is TRBV7-2, with 12 positions matching TRBD2. Germline loops: CDR1 SGHTA, CDR2 FQGNSA. The junction had 12 bases not matched to a gene; V was cut back by 6 bases and J by 1 base. The CDR3 has 18 amino acids. CDR3: CASSLPLAGGKAQETQYF. The CDR3 bases are TGTGCCAGCAGTTTACCGCTAGCGGGGGGGAAAGCCCAAGAGACCCAGTACTTC.

The chain has TRBV5-4 and TRBJ2-5, with D unclear. CDR3 size: 11 residues. Germline loops: CDR1 SGHNT, CDR2 YYREEE (reference sequence). Between the trimmed V and J ends, which lost 3 bases and 9 bases, there was a span of 9 bases. The CDR3 bases are TGTGCCAGCAGCTCGGAAGGCTCCCAGTACTTC. It translates to CASSSEGSQYF. The full variable domain, completed using reference TRBV5-4 and TRBJ2-5, is ETGVTQSPTHLIKTRGQQVTLRCSSQSGHNTVSWYQQALGQGPQFIFQYYREEENGRGNFPPRFSGLQFPNYSSELNVNALELDDSALYLCASSSEGSQYFGPGTRLLVL.

The genes are TRBV7-2 and TRBJ2-3, with 9 bases lining up with TRBD2. The V gene end was trimmed by 5 bases and the J gene end by 2 bases; junction bases not matched to a gene: 5. The length of the CDR3 is 15 residues. The V gene's germline CDR1 is SGHTA and CDR2 FQGNSA. CDR3 sequence: CASSAQRGATDTQYF. The CDR3 DNA follows: TGTGCCAGCAGCGCCCAGCGGGGGGCCACAGATACGCAGTATTTT.

The gene calls are TRBV6-1 and TRBJ2-1; 7 nucleotides align to TRBD2. The CDR3 length is 15 residues. With V trimmed by 4 bases and J by 7 bases, 10 bases remained unmatched. Looked up from germline, CDR1 is MNHNS and CDR2 is SASEGT. The DNA for the CDR3 is TGTGCCAGCAGTGCCGGGACTACCCTAGGGAATGAGCAGTTCTTC. This gives the protein CASSAGTTLGNEQFF.

This clonotype appeared a few times. The chain has TRBV6-4 and TRBJ2-1, with 8 bases lining up with TRBD2. V shed 3 bases, J shed 4 bases, and the junction held 5 bases outside the gene matches. The length of the CDR3 is 15 residues. The V gene's germline CDR1 is MRHNA and CDR2 SNTAGT. The CDR3 nucleotides read TGTGCCAGCAGTGAGGGACTAGTCCTGTACAATGAGCAGTTCTTC. Its translation: CASSEGLVLYNEQFF.

This chain connects TRBV5-1 to TRBJ1-3, with D tentatively TRBD1 (5 bases). CDR1 SGHRS and CDR2 YFSETQ come from the germline V gene. Trimming took 3 bases from V and 4 from J, leaving 17 bases between them. The CDR3 runs to 16 residues. The DNA of the CDR3 is TGCGCCAGCAGCTCAGGAGGGGAACGGCCGGGAAACACCATATATTTT. Amino acids: CASSSGGERPGNTIYF.

The J gene is TRBJ2-3, the V gene TRBV7-3; 9 bases line up with TRBD2. V shed 8 bases and J 4 bases; nucleotides not matched to a gene: 13. There are 16 residues in the CDR3. Looked up from germline, CDR1 is SGHTA and CDR2 is FQGTGA. CDR3 nucleotide sequence: TGTGCCAGCTCCCTGAGGGTAGCGGGGGTCTCAGATACGCAGTATTTT. Protein product: CASSLRVAGVSDTQYF.

This clonotype has a count of ten or more. The V call is TRBV12-3 or TRBV12-4, the J call TRBJ1-2, with D unclear. Trimming took off 3 bases at V and 4 bases at J, with 6 bases between the two ends. The CDR3 consists of 12 residues. The CDR3 DNA reads as TGTGCCAGCAGTTTGGAAGGCTATGGCTACACCTTC. It encodes CASSLEGYGYTF.

This clonotype was recorded a few times. The chain links TRBV5-4 to TRBJ2-5, with D perhaps being TRBD1 or TRBD2 (6 bases each). Germline CDR1 reads SGHNT; CDR2 reads YYREEE (reference sequence). The length of the CDR3 is 14 residues. Trimming took off 7 bases at V and 4 bases at J, with 17 bases between the two ends. Here the CDR3 DNA reads TGTGCCAGCTGTCCAGGCGGAGGGGGAGAGACCCAGTACTTC. Protein sequence: CASCPGGGGETQYF.

V is TRBV6-2 or TRBV6-3 and J is TRBJ2-1; the match to TRBD1 covers 9 bases. Germline CDR1 reads MNHEY; CDR2 reads SVGEGT. The CDR3 has 15 amino acids. The ends lost 5 bases at V and 8 bases at J; junction bases unmatched: 10. The CDR3 is CASSRPGQGFYEQFF. CDR3 in DNA: TGTGCCAGCAGTAGACCGGGACAGGGTTTCTATGAGCAGTTCTTC.

This clonotype has just a few counts. The V and J genes are TRBV19 and TRBJ1-6, with D perhaps TRBD1 (5 bases). Per germline, CDR1 LNHDA and CDR2 SQIVND (reference sequence). V was pared by 4 bases and J by 9 bases, with 10 bases between. This CDR3 has 13 residues. Here the CDR3 reads CASSRRGVSPLHF. CDR3 nucleotide sequence: TGTGCCAGTAGTAGACGGGGGGTTTCACCCCTCCACTTT.

The gene calls are TRBV14 and TRBJ2-1; 13 bases are shared with TRBD2. The CDR3 length is 17 residues. The ends lost 4 bases at V and 3 bases at J; junction bases unmatched: 6. The germline V gene has CDR1 SGHDN and CDR2 FVKESK. Here the CDR3 DNA reads TGTGCCAGCAGCCGAAGACTAGCGGGGGGACTCTACAATGAGCAGTTCTTC. Translated: CASSRRLAGGLYNEQFF.

The genes are TRBV7-8 and TRBJ2-7; 8 nucleotides align to TRBD1. V lost 8 bases and J lost 4; bases outside the gene matches: 7. From germline, CDR1 is SGHVS and CDR2 FQNEAQ. There are 13 residues in the CDR3. This chain's CDR3 is CASAQDRGYEQYV. The CDR3 DNA reads as TGTGCCAGCGCACAAGACAGGGGTTACGAGCAGTACGTC.

This clonotype was picked up a small number of times. J is TRBJ2-1 and V is TRBV29-1, with D possibly being TRBD2 (7 bases). V was clipped by 2 bases and J by 4 bases, with 15 bases between them. Germline V gene data show CDR1 as SQVTM and CDR2 as ANQGSEA. The CDR3 sequence is 15 residues long. CDR3 sequence reads: CSVELRGANYNEQFF. The CDR3 nucleotides are TGCAGCGTTGAACTACGGGGGGCCAATTACAATGAGCAGTTCTTC.